One sample yielded the 19 T cell receptor beta chains listed below, sequenced in a study of beta chain features in type 1 diabetes. General study findings and limits: Shortening that was moderate but significant affected the TCRB CDR3s of Type 1 diabetes patients in all four CD4+ subsets.

Antigen specificity for these receptors is unknown. Since all of the isolated RNA was reverse transcribed, expressed TCRB transcripts were what got sequenced. Data came from immunoSEQ multiplex PCR; TCRdb stores just in-frame clones and leaves some out. In the table there are over 120,000 clones, 10% to 15% of which are singletons. The sequenced material came from central memory CD4+ T cells from blood. These TCRs come from a man aged 18 to 30 with type 1 diabetes.

This clone was picked up a small number of times. The chain links TRBV25-1 to TRBJ2-3; TRBD2 aligns across 7 bases. Germline trimming cut 2 bases from V and 5 bases from J; bases unmatched to any gene: 10. From germline, CDR1 is MGHDK and CDR2 SYGVNS. The CDR3 has 16 residues. CDR3 DNA sequence: TGTGCCAGCAGTGAACGTGGCGCGGGGGAGGGAGATACGCAGTATTTT. Residues: CASSERGAGEGDTQYF.

The chain combines TRBV4-1 with TRBJ1-5, with D perhaps matching TRBD1 (6 bases). Germline CDR1 reads MGHRA; CDR2 reads YSYEKL. The CDR3 covers 16 residues. V was clipped by 3 bases and J by 0 bases, with 12 bases between them. CDR3 bases: TGCGCCAGCAGCCAGGAGGACAGCCATAGCAATCAGCCCCAGCATTTT. This encodes CASSQEDSHSNQPQHF.

This clone has more than one count but fewer than ten. This chain joins TRBV19 and TRBJ2-3; 8 bases line up with TRBD2. Germline V gives CDR1 LNHDA, CDR2 SQIVND (reference sequence). With 3 bases clipped from V and 6 bases from J, the junction kept 8 bases outside the gene matches. The CDR3 sequence is 15 residues long. CDR3 nucleotide sequence: TGTGCCAGTAGTATGGGGGGGACTAGGCTGGATACGCAGTATTTT. Protein sequence: CASSMGGTRLDTQYF.

The J gene is TRBJ2-4, the V gene TRBV30, with a tentative D call TRBD1 (5 bases). This CDR3 has 14 residues. Germline V gene lookup returns CDR1 GTSNPN and CDR2 SVGIG (reference sequence). Deletions cut 0 bases from V and 0 bases from J, with 6 bases between. DNA for the CDR3: TGTGCCTGGAGTGTAGGGGTAGCCAAAAACATTCAGTACTTC. It encodes CAWSVGVAKNIQYF.

This clone was counted only a few times. V gene TRBV6-1 combines with J gene TRBJ2-6; weak D call: TRBD1 (5 bases). This CDR3 is 15 amino acids long. CDR1 is MNHNS and CDR2 is SASEGT in the germline V gene. Trimming pared 3 bases from V and 2 bases from J, leaving 8 bases between. As DNA, the CDR3 is TGTGCCAGCAGTGAGCAGGGAACTGGGGCCAACGTCCTGACTTTC. Translating it yields CASSEQGTGANVLTF.

This clone appeared many times. For the CDR3, the DNA is TGCGCCAGCAGCCAAGATCCGAGTCCCTACAATGAGCAGTTCTTC. Its translation is CASSQDPSPYNEQFF. The rearrangement links TRBV4-1 to TRBJ2-1; no clear D gene. V gave up 0 bases and J gave up 2 bases, with 8 bases separating them. Germline values: CDR1 MGHRA, CDR2 YSYEKL. CDR3 length: 15 amino acids.

This clone was observed a handful of times. The V call is TRBV19, the J call TRBJ2-6; D call uncertain. Trimming took off 1 base at V and 6 bases at J, with 4 bases between the two ends. Per the germline V gene, CDR1 is LNHDA and CDR2 is SQIVND (reference sequence). The CDR3 runs to 13 residues. The CDR3 spells CASSIALANVLTF. CDR3 bases: TGTGCCAGTAGTATAGCCTTGGCCAACGTCCTGACTTTC.

A few counts support this clone. The chain recombines TRBV16 with TRBJ1-6; 7 bases fit TRBD1. The junction had 11 bases not matched to a gene; V was cut back by 4 bases and J by 8 bases. The CDR3 sequence is 16 residues long. The germline CDR1 and CDR2 sequences are KGHSY and FQNENV. The CDR3 DNA reads TGTGCCAGCAGCCCCGGGACAGTGGGGCTTTATTCACCCCTCCACTTT. Its protein product is CASSPGTVGLYSPLHF.

This clone was counted between two and nine times. The chain uses TRBV11-2 and TRBJ2-4; no clear D. The CDR3 covers 13 residues. Germline loops: CDR1 SGHAT, CDR2 FQNNGV. The ends were cut back, 2 bases at V and 5 bases at J, with 7 bases in the middle. For the CDR3, the DNA is TGTGCCAGCAGCTTACCAGGAGAAAACATTCAGTACTTC. This translates into CASSLPGENIQYF.

This rearrangement joins TRBV9 to TRBJ2-7, with D tentatively TRBD1 (6 bases). This CDR3 region has 15 residues. Germline CDR1 reads SGDLS; CDR2 reads YYNGEE. Trimming shortened V by 4 bases and J by 0 bases, and 14 bases separated the two germline ends. CDR3 sequence: CASSFGQPGSYEQYF. CDR3 sequence (DNA): TGTGCCAGCAGCTTCGGACAGCCGGGCTCCTACGAGCAGTACTTC. The full variable domain, completed using reference TRBV9 and TRBJ2-7, is DSGVTQTPKHLITATGQRVTLRCSPRSGDLSVYWYQQSLDQGLQFLIQYYNGEERAKGNILERFSAQQFPDLHSELNLSSLELGDSALYFCASSFGQPGSYEQYFGPGTRLTVT.

The chain uses TRBV5-4 and TRBJ2-1; no clear D. Germline values: CDR1 SGHNT, CDR2 YYREEE (reference sequence). The CDR3 sequence is 13 residues long. The V gene lost 0 bases and the J gene lost 9 bases, with 10 bases spanning the gap. The CDR3 protein is CASSLDGISEQFF. Written as DNA, the CDR3 is TGTGCCAGCAGCTTGGATGGGATAAGTGAGCAGTTCTTC.

The V call is TRBV28, the J call TRBJ2-7; tentatively, D is TRBD1 (5 bases). CDR3 length equals 13 residues. The V gene lost 8 bases and the J gene lost 1 base, with 12 bases spanning the gap. Per germline, CDR1 MDHEN and CDR2 SYDVKM. The CDR3, as DNA: TGTGCCAGCTGGCAGGGTCTATCCTACGAGCAGTACTTC. It translates to CASWQGLSYEQYF. Filled out from reference TRBV28 and TRBJ2-7, the complete variable domain reads DVKVTQSSRYLVKRTGEKVFLECVQDMDHENMFWYRQDPGLGLRLIYFSYDVKMKEKGDIPEGYSVSREKKERFSLILESASTNQTSMYLCASWQGLSYEQYFGPGTRLTVT.

Written as DNA, the CDR3 is TGTGCCAGCTTAGGGGGACCTGGGGCCAACGTCCTGACTTTC. As protein: CASLGGPGANVLTF. V is TRBV7-9 and J is TRBJ2-6; maybe TRBD1 (6 bases). The CDR3 has 14 amino acids. CDR1 is SEHNR and CDR2 is FQNEAQ in the germline V gene (reference sequence). The germline V and J ends were trimmed by 8 bases and 2 bases, with 10 bases remaining between them.

In this sample, this clone turned up a few times. This chain uses TRBV2 with TRBJ2-3; 10 bases are shared with TRBD1. The ends lost 6 bases at V and 2 bases at J; junction bases unmatched: 5. This CDR3 spans 15 amino acids. Germline V gene lookup returns CDR1 SNHLY and CDR2 FYNNEI. The CDR3 DNA reads TGTGCCAGCAGCGGGACAGGGGTCCCCACAGATACGCAGTATTTT. Amino acid sequence: CASSGTGVPTDTQYF.

This clone came up many times. The rearrangement joins TRBV7-8 to TRBJ2-7; 13 bases are shared with TRBD2. The CDR3 is made up of 16 amino acids. Germline assignment: CDR1 SGHVS and CDR2 FQNEAQ. Germline trimming cut 4 bases from V and 1 base from J; bases unmatched to any gene: 4. In nucleotides, the CDR3 is TGTGCCAGCAGCTGGACTAGCGGGGGATCTTCCTACGAGCAGTACTTC. Translation: CASSWTSGGSSYEQYF.

V usage is TRBV30 and J usage is TRBJ2-7; either TRBD1 or TRBD2 may supply D (5 bases each). CDR1 is GTSNPN, CDR2 SVGIG, per germline (reference sequence). The CDR3 runs 14 residues. Deletions cut 8 bases from V and 2 bases from J, with 19 bases between. The CDR3 DNA follows: TGTGCCAGCAGTTTCGGGACGGAAACCTACGAGCAGTACTTC. Its protein is CASSFGTETYEQYF. Looking up the rest from reference TRBV30 and TRBJ2-7 gives the full variable domain: SQTIHQWPATLVQPVGSPLSLECTVEGTSNPNLYWYRQAAGRGLQLLFYSVGIGQISSEVPQNLSASRPQDRQFILSSKKLLLSDSGFYLCASSFGTETYEQYFGPGTRLTVT.

This clone has more than one count but fewer than ten. The genes are TRBV4-2 and TRBJ1-1, with D possibly TRBD1 on 5 matching bases. Germline loops: CDR1 LGHNA, CDR2 YNFKEQ. The CDR3 runs 16 residues. V shed 0 bases and J shed 3 bases, with 14 bases lying between them. This CDR3 is CASSQDRGARYTEAFF. CDR3 DNA sequence: TGTGCCAGCAGCCAAGATAGAGGGGCCCGGTACACTGAAGCTTTCTTT.

This clone was observed many times. The chain has TRBV29-1 and TRBJ2-7; 10 bases are a match to TRBD1. CDR1 is SQVTM and CDR2 is ANQGSEA in the germline V gene. V was pared by 6 bases and J by 1 base, with 3 bases of the junction left unmatched. The CDR3 covers 13 residues. The CDR3 nucleotides are TGCAGCGTGACGGACAGGGGGTCCTACGAGCAGTACTTC. This gives the protein CSVTDRGSYEQYF.

The rearrangement uses TRBV28 and TRBJ2-7, with D possibly TRBD2 on 6 matching bases. The CDR3 contains 14 residues. V was trimmed by 2 bases and J by 5 bases, leaving 13 bases between them. Germline-derived CDR1 and CDR2 are MDHEN and SYDVKM. As DNA, the CDR3 is TGTGCCAGCAGTTTAGGAGGGGATCAACACGAGCAGTACTTC. Translation: CASSLGGDQHEQYF.